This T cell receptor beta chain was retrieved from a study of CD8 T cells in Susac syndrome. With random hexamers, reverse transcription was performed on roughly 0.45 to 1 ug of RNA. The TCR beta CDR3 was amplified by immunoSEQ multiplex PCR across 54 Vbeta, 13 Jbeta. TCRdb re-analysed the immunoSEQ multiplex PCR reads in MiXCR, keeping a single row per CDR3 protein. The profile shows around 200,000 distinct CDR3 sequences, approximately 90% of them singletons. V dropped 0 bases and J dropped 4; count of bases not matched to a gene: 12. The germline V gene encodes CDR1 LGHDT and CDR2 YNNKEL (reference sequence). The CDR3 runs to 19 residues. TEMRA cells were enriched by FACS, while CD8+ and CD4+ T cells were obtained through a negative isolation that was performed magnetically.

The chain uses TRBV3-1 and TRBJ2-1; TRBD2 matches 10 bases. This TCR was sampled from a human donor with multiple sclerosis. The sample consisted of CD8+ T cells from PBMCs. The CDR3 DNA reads TGTGCCAGCAGCCAAGATCAACCAGTCTCAGCGGGGGGGTACAATGAGCAGTTCTTC. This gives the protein CASSQDQPVSAGGYNEQFF.